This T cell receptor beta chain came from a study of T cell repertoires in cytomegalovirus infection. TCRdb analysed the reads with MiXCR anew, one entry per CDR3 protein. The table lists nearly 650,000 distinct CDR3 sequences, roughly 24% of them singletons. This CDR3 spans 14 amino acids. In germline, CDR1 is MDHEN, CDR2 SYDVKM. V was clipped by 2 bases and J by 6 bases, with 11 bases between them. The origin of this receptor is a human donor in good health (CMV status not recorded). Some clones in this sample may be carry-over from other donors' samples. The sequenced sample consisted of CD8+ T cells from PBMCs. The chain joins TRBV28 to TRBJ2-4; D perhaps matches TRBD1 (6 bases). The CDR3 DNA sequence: TGTGCCAGCAGTTTAAGGACAGCCCTAAACATTCAGTACTTC. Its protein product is CASSLRTALNIQYF.